This T cell receptor (beta chain) derives from a study of blood T cell repertoires in COVID-19 (dated by TCRdb to 2020 to 2022). In terms of the full investigation: Samples covering the acute and convalescent phases of COVID-19 were provided by collaborators in the United States, Italy and Spain. Where HLA class I and class II types were available, the types were taken from metadata supplied by the sample provider, not from assay-based typing. Samples were obtained from the ongoing ImmuneRACE study (first 160 participants) and from 1,254 subjects provided by 6 global collaborators. Subjects who had been exposed to COVID-19, were actively infected with it, or had recovered from it provided the deeply sampled blood TCRbeta repertoires that made up the dataset. A freely available public database, intended as a resource for researchers studying the immune response to SARS-CoV-2, is where the repertoires were released. The material from the prospective study consisted of cDNA or gDNA derived from T cells, B-cell-depleted T cells, or PBMCs. A de-identified subject ID, COVID-19 status, age in years and sex were almost always included in the sample metadata.

TCRbeta CDR3 regions were amplified from genomic DNA using the immunoSEQ Assay, a bias-controlled multiplex PCR. The original pipeline was this. The number of nucleated cells in each sample was estimated from the amplification of reference gene primers within the assay. To quantify the absolute abundance of each unique TCRbeta CDR3 rearrangement, sequence reads were collapsed and filtered. Productive Simpson clonality was computed per sample as the square root of Simpson's diversity index over productive rearrangements. Entries here come from immuneACCESS through TCRdb and include only in-frame sequences with V and J called. Some clones fail to appear in such tables; in the studies checked, an unresolved V gene covers under half of the shortfall, and the cause of the remainder is unknown. V and J calls and clone size are copied from that table; D and trimming were computed from the DNA. The sample has approximately 74,000 clones on record, 75% to 95% of them singletons. Approximately 4.8% of the sample rests with the top ten.

A note on this clone: The antigen it binds to is not known. Base qualities are missing; no much larger clone stands one base away.

Collaborating institutions collected whole blood in K2EDTA tubes following their own protocols. For TCRbeta analysis, collaborators shipped samples as frozen whole blood, isolated PBMCs, or DNA extracted from either of those sample types. Overall study outcomes, separate from this receptor: The amount of clinical and demographic metadata varied by source and participant and was provided uncurated.

V and J are truncated by 1 base and 2 bases respectively, leaving an intervening sequence of 18 bases. Reading the germline V gene gives CDR1 MGHRA and CDR2 YSYEKL. Including cysteine and phenylalanine, the CDR3 has 18 amino acids. The retained sequence is limited to the CDR3, 54 bases, with the frame set at the first base. The receptor chain draws on TRBV4-1 and TRBJ1-3; 5 matching bases give a weak D call of TRBD1. What was sequenced was peripheral blood. The TCR sequence derives from an older woman with active COVID-19. The CDR3 is CASSQVTFSGTAGNTIYF. The DNA is TGCGCCAGCAGCCAAGTTACGTTTTCCGGGACTGCTGGAAACACCATATATTTT.